A single sample is the source of the 21 T cell receptor beta chains below, sequenced in a study of sequential checkpoint blockade in melanoma. Treatment specified: randomized to nivolumab then ipilimumab (arm A) or the reverse (arm B). The method was immunoSEQ multiplex PCR; TCRdb's version includes in-frame clones alone and lacks a portion of them. The data contain a few thousand clones, around two fifths of them singletons. Sequencing used tumor tissue (inferred from file names), obtained from a patient given nivolumab and ipilimumab in sequence. The source is a human donor with melanoma.

The CDR3 DNA follows: TGTGCCATCGGGCAGCGACTAGCGGGAGGGGAAGAGCAGTACTTC. Amino acid sequence: CAIGQRLAGGEEQYF. The chain links TRBV6-8 to TRBJ2-7; 14 bases align to TRBD2. Germline-derived CDR1 and CDR2 are MNHGY and SAAAGT. The CDR3 loop spans 15 amino acids. J gave up 7 bases and V 10 bases, and 12 bases lay outside the gene matches.

Within the sample, this clone is medium-sized. The rearrangement joins TRBV11-3 to TRBJ1-1; possibly TRBD1 for D (6 bases). Trimming removed 5 bases from V and 2 bases from J, with 12 bases in between. The CDR3 runs to 14 residues. Per germline, CDR1 SGHNT and CDR2 YENEEA. CDR3 residues: CASSADGGNTEAFF. DNA for the CDR3: TGTGCCAGCAGCGCCGACGGGGGCAACACTGAAGCTTTCTTT. Filled out from reference TRBV11-3 and TRBJ1-1, the complete variable domain reads EAGVVQSPRYKIIEKKQPVAFWCNPISGHNTLYWYLQNLGQGPELLIRYENEEAVDDSQLPKDRFSAERLKGVDSTLKIQPAELGDSAVYLCASSADGGNTEAFFGQGTRLTVV.

The sample holds one count of this clone. The genes are TRBV7-7 and TRBJ2-2; the match to TRBD2 covers 11 bases. Germline lookup yields CDR1 SSHAT and CDR2 FNYEAQ (reference sequence). The V segment lost 4 bases and the J segment 1 base; nucleotides outside the gene matches: 5. The CDR3 spans 17 residues. As DNA, the CDR3 is TGTGCCAGCAGCTACTCCGGACTAGCGGGGAACACCGGGGAGCTGTTTTTT. It yields the protein CASSYSGLAGNTGELFF.

This clone has just one count. V usage is TRBV10-3 and J usage is TRBJ2-3; D may be TRBD1 (5 bases). Trimming left V 7 bases short and J 4 bases short, with 9 bases between. From germline, CDR1 is ENHRY and CDR2 SYGVKD. The CDR3 totals 12 residues. The CDR3 sequence is CAINWGPDTQYF. The CDR3 nucleotides are TGTGCCATCAACTGGGGCCCAGATACGCAGTATTTT.

This clone was counted only a few times. In DNA form, the CDR3 reads TGTGCCAGCAGTGACTCCGGACCACCCGGTTTTCTCGAGCAGTACTTC. Protein sequence: CASSDSGPPGFLEQYF. The chain joins TRBV25-1 to TRBJ2-7; D is unclear. Germline V CDR1 and CDR2: MGHDK, SYGVNS. The CDR3 length is 16 residues. Trimming removed 3 bases from V and 6 bases from J, with 21 bases in between.

This clone is a singleton in its sample. The chain combines TRBV29-1 with TRBJ2-1; the D gene could be TRBD1 or TRBD2 (5 bases each). Deletions cut 4 bases from V and 5 bases from J, with 15 bases between. This CDR3 region has 14 residues. The germline CDR1 and CDR2 sequences are SQVTM and ANQGSEA. This CDR3 is CSVGPRGPNNEQFF. CDR3 coding DNA: TGCAGCGTTGGCCCTAGGGGACCTAACAATGAGCAGTTCTTC.

This clone is judged medium-sized. V and J are TRBV5-1 and TRBJ2-3; D perhaps matches TRBD2 (7 bases). The V gene lost 4 bases and the J gene lost 5 bases, with 17 bases spanning the gap. Germline V gives CDR1 SGHRS, CDR2 YFSETQ. The CDR3 runs to 15 residues. CDR3 in amino acids: CASSAGEGQGDTQYF. CDR3 in DNA: TGCGCCAGCAGCGCAGGGGAGGGGCAGGGAGATACGCAGTATTTT.

This chain uses TRBV7-4 with TRBJ2-7, with 9 bases identical to TRBD2. This CDR3 has 14 amino acids. The trim removed 2 bases at V and 1 base at J, leaving 0 bases unmatched. Germline lookup yields CDR1 SGHVT and CDR2 SQSDAQ. The CDR3, as DNA: TGTGCCAGCAGCTTAAGCGGGAGGTCCTACGAGCAGTACTTC. It specifies CASSLSGRSYEQYF.

The chain uses TRBV30 and TRBJ2-3, with D unclear. Germline CDR1 is GTSNPN and CDR2 is SVGIG (reference sequence). The CDR3 consists of 17 residues. Trimming stripped 2 bases from V and 0 bases from J, with 18 bases between. CDR3 sequence: CAWSPSWVIPSTDTQYF. The CDR3 DNA reads as TGTGCCTGGAGTCCCTCCTGGGTTATTCCTAGCACAGATACGCAGTATTTT.

This chain links TRBV28 with TRBJ1-2, with D unclear. Germline V gene lookup returns CDR1 MDHEN and CDR2 SYDVKM. Trimming removed 6 bases at V and 0 bases at J, with 14 bases between. This CDR3 has 15 amino acids. The CDR3 DNA reads as TGTGCCAGCAGAAAGAGACATCTAGCTAACTATGGCTACACCTTC. It is translated as CASRKRHLANYGYTF.

This clone was observed a few times. The chain carries TRBV30 and TRBJ2-5; 7 bases are a match to TRBD2. The J segment lost 5 bases and the V segment lost 0 bases, leaving 12 bases of the junction unmatched. The CDR3 covers 16 residues. Germline V gene sequence: CDR1 GTSNPN, CDR2 SVGIG (reference sequence). In DNA form, the CDR3 reads TGTGCCTGGAGTGTTTTTGCGGCGGGAGTTCAGGAGACCCAGTACTTC. Residues: CAWSVFAAGVQETQYF.

This chain connects TRBV19 to TRBJ1-5; D is ambiguous. CDR1 is LNHDA, CDR2 SQIVND, per germline (reference sequence). Trimming pared 0 bases from V and 4 bases from J, leaving 10 bases between. The CDR3 spans 15 residues. The DNA for the CDR3 is TGTGCCAGTAGTATAGATGTCCGGCGGAATCAGCCCCAGCATTTT. The encoded protein is CASSIDVRRNQPQHF.

This chain uses TRBV1 with TRBJ2-3. TRBV1 is an annotated pseudogene. The CDR3 covers 17 residues. The CDR3 coding sequence is TGCGCCAGCAGCCAAGATAGGGTGGGATCGGTCCCAGATACGCAGTATTTT. Protein sequence: CASSQDRVGSVPDTQYF.

Sample share makes this clone medium-sized. This sequence joins TRBV29-1 and TRBJ2-4; D ambiguous. The V end lost 0 bases, the J end lost 6 bases, and 6 bases lay between the germline ends. In germline, CDR1 is SQVTM, CDR2 ANQGSEA. The CDR3 totals 12 residues. CDR3 sequence (DNA): TGCAGCGTTGAAGATCTAGGAAACATTCAGTACTTC. Protein product: CSVEDLGNIQYF.

This rearrangement joins TRBV12-5 to TRBJ2-3; D gene ambiguous. Germline loops: CDR1 LGHNT, CDR2 FRNRAP. The CDR3 is made up of 15 amino acids. Trimming removed 0 bases from V and 6 bases from J, with 13 bases in between. Written as DNA, the CDR3 is TGTGCTAGTGGTTTGGTTACCTCAGCAGCTGATACGCAGTATTTT. Its translation is CASGLVTSAADTQYF.

This CDR3 is CASSPTSQGREQYF. The CDR3 nucleotides are TGTGCCAGCAGCCCAACTTCACAGGGGCGGGAGCAGTACTTC. V usage is TRBV9 and J usage is TRBJ2-7; TRBD1 aligns across 7 bases. V shed 4 bases and J 7 bases; nucleotides not matched to a gene: 11. Germline assignment: CDR1 SGDLS and CDR2 YYNGEE. The CDR3 spans 14 residues.

This chain links TRBV9 with TRBJ2-2, with no clear D. V was cut by 4 bases and J by 6 bases, with 7 bases left in between. CDR1 SGDLS and CDR2 YYNGEE come from the germline V gene. The CDR3 is 12 residues long. For the CDR3, the DNA is TGTGCCAGCAGCAAAACCCCCGGGGAGCTGTTTTTT. Translating it yields CASSKTPGELFF.

The chain uses TRBV6-8 and TRBJ2-2; a possible D gene is TRBD1 (6 bases). This CDR3 is built from 15 residues. CDR1 MNHGY and CDR2 SAAAGT come from the germline V gene. V was pared by 4 bases and J by 3 bases, with 12 bases between. The CDR3 reads CASSSGVVDTGELFF. The CDR3 region has the DNA TGTGCCAGCAGTTCAGGGGTTGTGGACACCGGGGAGCTGTTTTTT.

J is TRBJ2-7 and V is TRBV11-3, with D possibly TRBD2 on 6 matching bases. The V end lost 5 bases, the J end lost 1 base, and 12 bases lay between the germline ends. Germline CDR1 is SGHNT and CDR2 is YENEEA. The length of the CDR3 is 14 residues. CDR3 sequence: CASSPERASYEQYF. The CDR3 DNA is TGTGCCAGCAGCCCAGAGCGGGCTTCCTACGAGCAGTACTTC. Based on the CDR3 plus reference TRBV11-3 and TRBJ2-7, the full variable domain is EAGVVQSPRYKIIEKKQPVAFWCNPISGHNTLYWYLQNLGQGPELLIRYENEEAVDDSQLPKDRFSAERLKGVDSTLKIQPAELGDSAVYLCASSPERASYEQYFGPGTRLTVT.

This clone is labeled medium-sized. The chain is built from TRBV12-5 and TRBJ2-7, with D possibly matching TRBD2 (5 bases). V gave up 5 bases and J gave up 4 bases, with 12 bases separating them. The CDR3 runs 13 residues. Germline lookup yields CDR1 LGHNT and CDR2 FRNRAP. CDR3 in amino acids: CASGPRAAYEQYF. CDR3 in DNA: TGTGCTAGTGGTCCGCGGGCCGCTTACGAGCAGTACTTC.

This clone was seen at least ten times. This rearrangement joins TRBV11-3 to TRBJ2-1; no clear D gene. The CDR3 extends over 14 amino acids. Per germline, CDR1 SGHNT and CDR2 YENEEA. Trimming removed 3 bases from V and 8 bases from J, with 14 bases in between. The CDR3 DNA follows: TGTGCCAGCAGCTTGGCCGGGCGAGACGATGAGCAGTTCTTC. Protein product: CASSLAGRDDEQFF.